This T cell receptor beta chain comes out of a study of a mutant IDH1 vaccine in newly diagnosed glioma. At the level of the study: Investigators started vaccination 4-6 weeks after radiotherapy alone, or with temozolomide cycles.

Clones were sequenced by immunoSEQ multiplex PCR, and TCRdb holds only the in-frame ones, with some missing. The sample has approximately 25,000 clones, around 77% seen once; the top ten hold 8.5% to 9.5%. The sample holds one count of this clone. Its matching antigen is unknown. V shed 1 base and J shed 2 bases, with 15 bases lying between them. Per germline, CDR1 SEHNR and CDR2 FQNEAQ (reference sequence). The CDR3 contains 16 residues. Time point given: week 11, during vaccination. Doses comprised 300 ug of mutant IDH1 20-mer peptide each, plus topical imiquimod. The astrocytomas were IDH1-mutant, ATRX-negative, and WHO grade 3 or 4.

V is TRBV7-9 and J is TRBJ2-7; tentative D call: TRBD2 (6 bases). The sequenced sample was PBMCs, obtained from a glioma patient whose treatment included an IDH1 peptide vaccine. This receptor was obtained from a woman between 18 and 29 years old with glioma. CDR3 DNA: TGTGCCAGCAGCTTAGATCCAACCCGGGGGACCTACGAGCAGTACTTC. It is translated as CASSLDPTRGTYEQYF. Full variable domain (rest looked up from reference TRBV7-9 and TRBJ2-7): DTGVSQNPRHKITKRGQNVTFRCDPISEHNRLYWYRQTLGQGPEFLTYFQNEAQLEKSRLLSDRFSAERPKGSFSTLEIQRTEQGDSAMYLCASSLDPTRGTYEQYFGPGTRLTVT.